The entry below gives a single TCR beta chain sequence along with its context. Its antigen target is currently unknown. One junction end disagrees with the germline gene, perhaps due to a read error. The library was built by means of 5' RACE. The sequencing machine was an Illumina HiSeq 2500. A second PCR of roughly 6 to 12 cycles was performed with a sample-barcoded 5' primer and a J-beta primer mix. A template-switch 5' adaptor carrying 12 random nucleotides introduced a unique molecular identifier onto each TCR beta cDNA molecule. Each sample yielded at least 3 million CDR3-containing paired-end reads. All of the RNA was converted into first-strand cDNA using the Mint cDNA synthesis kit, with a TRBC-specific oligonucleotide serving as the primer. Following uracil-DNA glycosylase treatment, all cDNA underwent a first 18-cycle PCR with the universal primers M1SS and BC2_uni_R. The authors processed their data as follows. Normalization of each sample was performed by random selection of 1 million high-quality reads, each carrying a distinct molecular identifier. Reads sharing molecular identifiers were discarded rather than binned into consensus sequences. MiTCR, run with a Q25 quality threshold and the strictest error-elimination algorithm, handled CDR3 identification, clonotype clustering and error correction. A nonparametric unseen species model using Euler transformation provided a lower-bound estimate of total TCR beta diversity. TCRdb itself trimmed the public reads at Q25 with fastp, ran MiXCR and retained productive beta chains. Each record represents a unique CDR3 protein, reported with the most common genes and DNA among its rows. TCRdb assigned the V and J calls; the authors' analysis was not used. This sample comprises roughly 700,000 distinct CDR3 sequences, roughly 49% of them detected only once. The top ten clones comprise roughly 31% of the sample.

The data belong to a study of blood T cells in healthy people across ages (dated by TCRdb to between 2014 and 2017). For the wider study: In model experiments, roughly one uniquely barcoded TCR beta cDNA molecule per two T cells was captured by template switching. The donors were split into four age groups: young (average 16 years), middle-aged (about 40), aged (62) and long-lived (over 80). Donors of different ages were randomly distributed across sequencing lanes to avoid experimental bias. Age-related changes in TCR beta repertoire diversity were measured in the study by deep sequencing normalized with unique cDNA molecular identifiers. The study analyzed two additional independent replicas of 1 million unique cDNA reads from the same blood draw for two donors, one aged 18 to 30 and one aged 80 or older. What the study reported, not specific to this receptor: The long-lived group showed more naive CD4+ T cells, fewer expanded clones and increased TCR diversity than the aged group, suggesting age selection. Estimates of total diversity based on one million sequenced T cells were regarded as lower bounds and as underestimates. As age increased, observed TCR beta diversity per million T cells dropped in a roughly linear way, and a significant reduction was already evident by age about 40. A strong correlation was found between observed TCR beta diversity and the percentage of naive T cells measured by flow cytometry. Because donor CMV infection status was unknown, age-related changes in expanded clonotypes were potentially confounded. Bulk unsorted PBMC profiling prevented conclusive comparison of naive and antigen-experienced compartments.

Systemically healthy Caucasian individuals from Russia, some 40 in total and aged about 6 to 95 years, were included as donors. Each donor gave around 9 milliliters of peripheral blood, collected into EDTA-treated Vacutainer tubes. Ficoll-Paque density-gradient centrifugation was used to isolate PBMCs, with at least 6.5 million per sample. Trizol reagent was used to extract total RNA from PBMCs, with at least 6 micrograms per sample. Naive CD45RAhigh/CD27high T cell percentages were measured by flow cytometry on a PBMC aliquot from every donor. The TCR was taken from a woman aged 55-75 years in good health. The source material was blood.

The DNA is as follows: TGTGCCAGCTCCCCACAGGGTTACGAGCAGTTCTTC. It specifies CASSPQGYEQFF. The rearrangement combines TRBV18 with TRBJ2-1; the D gene is perhaps TRBD1, on 6 matching bases. In the germline V gene, CDR1 corresponds to KGHSH and CDR2 to LQKENI. Including the terminal cysteine and phenylalanine, the CDR3 comprises 12 residues. The read is trimmed to its CDR3 DNA, 36 bases read in frame from base 1.